This entry lists 19 T cell receptor beta chains sequenced from one sample in a study of T cell changes during pregnancy in multiple sclerosis. Repertoires were generated with immunoSEQ multiplex PCR, while TCRdb's copy carries only in-frame clones and drops some. The table records 45,000 to 55,000 clones, about 90% of them present only once. The material sequenced was CD4+ T cells from peripheral blood mononuclear cells, taken after pregnancy. The source of these receptors is a female donor with multiple sclerosis, enrolled in a pregnancy study.

The CDR3 loop is CAISGSVADRDTQYF. Here the CDR3 DNA reads TGTGCCATCAGTGGGTCAGTGGCCGACAGAGATACGCAGTATTTT. This chain links TRBV10-3 with TRBJ2-3, with D maybe TRBD1 (5 bases). Germline V CDR1 and CDR2: ENHRY, SYGVKD. The CDR3 has 15 amino acids. Trimming removed 4 bases at V and 5 bases at J, with 16 bases between.

In DNA, the CDR3 is TGTGCCAGCAGCCAGACACGAGTCTCCTACGAGCAGTACTTC. Its protein is CASSQTRVSYEQYF. This chain uses TRBV6-5 with TRBJ2-7, with unresolved D. This CDR3 has 14 residues. Trimming shortened V by 6 bases and J by 0 bases, and 12 bases separated the two germline ends. Germline CDR1 is MNHEY and CDR2 is SVGAGI.

CDR3 in amino acids: CAISASGIEILGQYF. In DNA, the CDR3 is TGTGCCATCAGTGCCTCGGGGATAGAGATATTGGGGCAGTACTTC. The chain carries TRBV10-3 and TRBJ2-7; TRBD2 is a possible D gene (5 bases). V lost 4 bases and J 9 bases, leaving 22 bases between the germline ends. Germline CDR1 is ENHRY and CDR2 is SYGVKD. The CDR3 has 15 amino acids.

As DNA, the CDR3 is TGCAGCGTTCTTACAGGGACTAGCGGTGAGCAGTTCTTC. Protein: CSVLTGTSGEQFF. The V and J genes are TRBV29-1 and TRBJ2-1; TRBD2 matches at 11 bases. V lost 5 bases, J lost 9 bases, and 6 bases stayed unmatched. This CDR3 has 13 amino acids. Germline lookup yields CDR1 SQVTM and CDR2 ANQGSEA.

The genes are TRBV7-9 and TRBJ2-1, with 8 bases aligning to TRBD2. From germline, CDR1 is SEHNR and CDR2 FQNEAQ (reference sequence). The ends lost 6 bases at V and 8 bases at J; junction bases unmatched: 6. CDR3 size: 13 residues. CDR3 nucleotides: TGTGCCAGCAGGAGCGGGAGTCGCTATGAGCAGTTCTTC. Translated, it gives CASRSGSRYEQFF.

This chain links TRBV7-9 with TRBJ2-1, with 8 bases matching TRBD1. The J segment lost 8 bases and the V segment lost 1 base, leaving 10 bases of the junction unmatched. The CDR3 runs to 16 residues. From germline, CDR1 is SEHNR and CDR2 FQNEAQ (reference sequence). CDR3: CASSLDRQGKGDEQFF. CDR3 coding DNA: TGTGCCAGCAGCTTAGATAGACAGGGGAAAGGGGATGAGCAGTTCTTC. Looking up the rest from reference TRBV7-9 and TRBJ2-1 gives the full variable domain: DTGVSQNPRHKITKRGQNVTFRCDPISEHNRLYWYRQTLGQGPEFLTYFQNEAQLEKSRLLSDRFSAERPKGSFSTLEIQRTEQGDSAMYLCASSLDRQGKGDEQFFGPGTRLTVL.

The J gene is TRBJ1-3, the V gene TRBV6-5, with D tentatively TRBD1 (6 bases). The CDR3 extends over 15 amino acids. V was trimmed by 6 bases and J by 4 bases, leaving 16 bases between them. Germline-derived CDR1 and CDR2 are MNHEY and SVGAGI. This CDR3 is CASSKQGHLGNTIYF. The CDR3, as DNA: TGTGCCAGCAGCAAACAGGGTCACCTGGGAAACACCATATATTTT.

V is TRBV5-4 and J is TRBJ2-2; 7 bases map to TRBD1. V lost 4 bases, J lost 7 bases, and 13 bases stayed unmatched. Germline V CDR1 and CDR2: SGHNT, YYREEE (reference sequence). The CDR3 contains 16 residues. CDR3 coding DNA: TGTGCCAGCAGCAACAACAGGGGAAGGGTAATCGGGGAGCTGTTTTTT. This translates into CASSNNRGRVIGELFF.

The rearrangement links TRBV2 to TRBJ1-1; TRBD1 aligns across 8 bases. This CDR3 comprises 13 residues. Looked up from germline, CDR1 is SNHLY and CDR2 is FYNNEI. The junction had 9 bases not matched to a gene; V was cut back by 10 bases and J by 5 bases. The CDR3, as DNA: TGTGCCACCGAGGGCAACAGGGGGACTGAAGCTTTCTTT. Its protein product is CATEGNRGTEAFF. Combining the CDR3 with reference TRBV2 and TRBJ1-1 gives the whole variable domain EPEVTQTPSHQVTQMGQEVILRCVPISNHLYFYWYRQILGQKVEFLVSFYNNEISEKSEIFDDQFSVERPDGSNFTLKIRSTKLEDSAMYFCATEGNRGTEAFFGQGTRLTVV.

V usage is TRBV7-9 and J usage is TRBJ1-1; 7 nucleotides agree with TRBD1. Unmatched junction bases numbered 8, after V lost 6 bases and J lost 10 bases. CDR1 and CDR2 (germline): SEHNR, FQNEAQ (reference sequence). This CDR3 comprises 12 residues. The CDR3 sequence is CASSSKDRTAFF. CDR3 in DNA: TGTGCCAGCAGTTCTAAGGACAGGACAGCTTTCTTT.

The chain couples TRBV7-2 to TRBJ1-1; maybe TRBD1 (6 bases). V was cut by 1 base and J by 5 bases, with 14 bases left in between. This CDR3 has 15 amino acids. CDR1 SGHTA and CDR2 FQGNSA come from the germline V gene. This CDR3 reads CASSLDRELVTEAFF. The CDR3 DNA sequence: TGTGCCAGCAGCTTAGACAGGGAGCTGGTAACTGAAGCTTTCTTT.

This clone was seen a single time. The chain joins TRBV5-1 to TRBJ1-4; TRBD1 matches 8 bases. This CDR3 is built from 14 residues. CDR1 and CDR2 from the germline V gene are SGHRS and YFSETQ. The trim removed 4 bases at V and 7 bases at J, leaving 6 bases unmatched. CDR3 nucleotide sequence: TGCGCCAGCAGCCACGGACAGGGTTCTGAAAAACTGTTTTTT. Translated, it gives CASSHGQGSEKLFF.

The table lists this clone with a count of one. The V and J genes are TRBV15 and TRBJ2-1, with 15 bases aligning to TRBD2. V dropped 3 bases and J dropped 2; count of bases not matched to a gene: 8. Germline CDR1 and CDR2: LNHNV and YYDKDF (reference sequence). The CDR3 consists of 19 residues. The DNA for the CDR3 is TGTGCCACCAGCAGGGGGGGGACTAGCGGGAGGTCCCCCTACAATGAGCAGTTCTTC. Amino acid sequence: CATSRGGTSGRSPYNEQFF.

V is TRBV7-6 and J is TRBJ2-3, with D perhaps matching TRBD2 (7 bases). The V end lost 4 bases, the J end lost 3 bases, and 17 bases lay between the germline ends. The CDR3 is made up of 16 amino acids. The germline V gene has CDR1 SGHVS and CDR2 FNYEAQ. The CDR3 DNA follows: TGTGCCAGCAGCTCCCAAGGGGGAGGGGGAACAGATACGCAGTATTTT. Its translation is CASSSQGGGGTDTQYF. Drawing the rest from reference TRBV7-6 and TRBJ2-3, the complete variable domain is GAGVSQSPRYKVTKRGQDVALRCDPISGHVSLYWYRQALGQGPEFLTYFNYEAQQDKSGLPNDRFSAERPEGSISTLTIQRTEQRDSAMYRCASSSQGGGGTDTQYFGPGTRLTVL.

The rearrangement joins TRBV7-6 to TRBJ2-2, with 9 bases that match TRBD2. The length of the CDR3 is 16 residues. The germline gives CDR1 SGHVS, CDR2 FNYEAQ. V was clipped by 5 bases and J by 0 bases; unmatched bases: 4. Written as DNA, the CDR3 is TGTGCCAGCAGCGAAGGACTAGCGTCGAACACCGGGGAGCTGTTTTTT. It codes for CASSEGLASNTGELFF.

The chain links TRBV19 to TRBJ2-1; perhaps TRBD2 as D (5 bases). V was clipped by 2 bases and J by 4 bases, with 9 bases between them. The CDR3 consists of 14 residues. CDR1 and CDR2 from the germline V gene are LNHDA and SQIVND (reference sequence). The CDR3 nucleotides read TGTGCCAGTAGTATAAGCGGCATATACAATGAGCAGTTCTTC. This encodes CASSISGIYNEQFF. Using reference TRBV19 and TRBJ2-1 for the parts outside the CDR3, the full variable domain is DGGITQSPKYLFRKEGQNVTLSCEQNLNHDAMYWYRQDPGQGLRLIYYSQIVNDFQKGDIAEGYSVSREKKESFPLTVTSAQKNPTAFYLCASSISGIYNEQFFGPGTRLTVL.

The chain has TRBV5-8 and TRBJ2-7, with 10 bases that match TRBD2. Germline-derived CDR1 and CDR2 are SGHTS and YDEGEE. With V trimmed by 3 bases and J by 5 bases, 17 bases remained unmatched. The CDR3 is 18 residues long. For the CDR3, the DNA is TGTGCCAGCAGCTCGCAGGGTCTAGCGGGAGTAGGTGTCCACGAGCAGTACTTC. Translation gives CASSSQGLAGVGVHEQYF.

The table lists this clone with a few counts. The chain joins TRBV11-1 to TRBJ1-1, with D uncertain. Trimming stripped 6 bases from V and 0 bases from J, with 20 bases between. Germline values: CDR1 SGHAT, CDR2 FQDESV (reference sequence). This CDR3 contains 17 residues. The CDR3 loop is CASSIGWVSTMNTEAFF. As DNA, the CDR3 is TGTGCCAGCAGTATCGGGTGGGTCAGTACGATGAACACTGAAGCTTTCTTT.

The rearrangement joins TRBV18 to TRBJ2-1; the D gene is possibly TRBD1 (6 bases). The CDR3 covers 15 residues. Germline V gene data show CDR1 as KGHSH and CDR2 as LQKENI. V was clipped by 5 bases and J by 7 bases, with 18 bases between them. CDR3 amino acids: CASSSKQGYRNEQFF. The CDR3, as DNA: TGTGCCAGCTCATCAAAACAGGGTTACAGGAATGAGCAGTTCTTC.